This is a list of T cell receptor beta chains from one sample in a study of neurological immune-mediated disorders. TCRdb used MiXCR to reprocess the 5' RACE reads, holding one entry per CDR3 protein. The profile shows about 50,000 distinct CDR3 sequences, 1.9% of them singletons. Sequenced material: PBMCs. These receptors were obtained from a middle-aged woman with multiple sclerosis. Each CDR3 is given with its conserved first and last residue. The D gene is left open where the match is weak. The size entry gives how often the clone was seen (once, few, many) or a class if it is expanded.

j_call: TRBJ2-2; clone_size: many; v_call: TRBV7-3; d_call: .; cdr3_nt: TGTGCCAGCAGCATTGAGGGGTTTGGGGAGCTGTTTTTT; cdr3_aa: CASSIEGFGELFF
j_call: TRBJ2-2; clone_size: many; v_call: TRBV5-1; d_call: .; cdr3_nt: TGCGCCAGCAGCTTGAAAACCACCGGGGAGCTGTTTTTT; cdr3_aa: CASSLKTTGELFF
j_call: TRBJ2-7; clone_size: many; v_call: TRBV5-1; d_call: .; cdr3_nt: TGCGCCAGCAGCTTTCAGGGCAGCCAAGAGCAGTACTTC; cdr3_aa: CASSFQGSQEQYF
j_call: TRBJ2-3; clone_size: many; v_call: TRBV9; d_call: TRBD2; cdr3_nt: TGTGCCAGCAGCGCCCGAGGGACTAGCGGGTATACAGATACGCAGTATTTT; cdr3_aa: CASSARGTSGYTDTQYF
j_call: TRBJ2-7; clone_size: many; v_call: TRBV5-1; d_call: TRBD1; cdr3_nt: TGCGCCAGCAGCGGACAGGACACGAACGAGCAGTACTTC; cdr3_aa: CASSGQDTNEQYF
j_call: TRBJ1-4; clone_size: many; v_call: TRBV9; d_call: .; cdr3_nt: TGTGCCAGCAGCGCCGGACGGGTCTATAATGAAAAACTGTTTTTT; cdr3_aa: CASSAGRVYNEKLFF
j_call: TRBJ2-5; clone_size: many; v_call: TRBV3-1; d_call: .; cdr3_nt: TGTGCCAGCAGCCAAGACAGCGGGTTCCAAGAGACCCAGTACTTC; cdr3_aa: CASSQDSGFQETQYF
j_call: TRBJ2-2; clone_size: many; v_call: TRBV2; d_call: TRBD1; cdr3_nt: TGTGCCAGCAGGGAAGCCCCGGGACAGGGTTGGAACACCGGGGAGCTGTTTTTT; cdr3_aa: CASREAPGQGWNTGELFF
j_call: TRBJ2-3; clone_size: many; v_call: TRBV5-1; d_call: .; cdr3_nt: TGCGCCAGCAGCCCTGGGGGGATGGATACGCAGTATTTT; cdr3_aa: CASSPGGMDTQYF
j_call: TRBJ2-5; clone_size: many; v_call: TRBV29-1; d_call: TRBD1; cdr3_nt: TGCAGCGTTGTTGCCCGACAGGGCATAGGGACCCAGTACTTC; cdr3_aa: CSVVARQGIGTQYF
j_call: TRBJ2-7; clone_size: many; v_call: TRBV9; d_call: TRBD2; cdr3_nt: TGTGCCAGCAGCCGAGGACTAGGTAACCTTCCCGAGCAGTACTTC; cdr3_aa: CASSRGLGNLPEQYF
j_call: TRBJ2-2; clone_size: many; v_call: TRBV5-1; d_call: .; cdr3_nt: TGCGCCAGCAGCTTACAACAGGCGAACACCGGGGAGCTGTTTTTT; cdr3_aa: CASSLQQANTGELFF
j_call: TRBJ1-2; clone_size: many; v_call: TRBV6-1; d_call: .; cdr3_nt: TGTGCCAGCAGTGGGCTATCCGGGGATGGCTACACCTTC; cdr3_aa: CASSGLSGDGYTF
j_call: TRBJ1-2; clone_size: many; v_call: TRBV7-2; d_call: .; cdr3_nt: TGTGCCAGCAGCTTGGGTGGGGGGACACTTAAGGGCTACACCTTC; cdr3_aa: CASSLGGGTLKGYTF
j_call: TRBJ1-2; clone_size: many; v_call: TRBV5-1; d_call: .; cdr3_nt: TGCGCCAGCAGCGACGGGTTCCCCGCCCCCGGTGGCTACACCTTC; cdr3_aa: CASSDGFPAPGGYTF
j_call: TRBJ2-3; clone_size: many; v_call: TRBV11-2; d_call: .; cdr3_nt: TGTGCCAGCAGCTTAGATCACAGCGGGCTGAACACAGATACGCAGTATTTT; cdr3_aa: CASSLDHSGLNTDTQYF
j_call: TRBJ1-1; clone_size: many; v_call: TRBV5-1; d_call: TRBD1; cdr3_nt: TGCGCCAGCAGCTCTTCGACAGGGGTAAGGACTGAAGCTTTCTTT; cdr3_aa: CASSSSTGVRTEAFF
j_call: TRBJ2-7; clone_size: many; v_call: TRBV20-1; d_call: .; cdr3_nt: TGCAGTGCTAGAGATCGGAGACCGCAAGACTACGAGCAGTACTTC; cdr3_aa: CSARDRRPQDYEQYF
j_call: TRBJ2-7; clone_size: many; v_call: TRBV4-2; d_call: .; cdr3_nt: TGTGCCAGCAGCTCCTACGGGGGGGACAGGGTATTCGGGGAGCAGTACTTC; cdr3_aa: CASSSYGGDRVFGEQYF
j_call: TRBJ2-7; clone_size: many; v_call: TRBV12-3/TRBV12-4; d_call: .; cdr3_nt: TGTGCCAGCAGTTTAACAGGGCCTAACGAGCAGTACTTC; cdr3_aa: CASSLTGPNEQYF
j_call: TRBJ2-3; clone_size: many; v_call: TRBV5-1; d_call: .; cdr3_nt: TGCGCCAGCAGCTTCGGGGAGTGGGATACGCAGTATTTT; cdr3_aa: CASSFGEWDTQYF
j_call: TRBJ2-6; clone_size: many; v_call: TRBV9; d_call: TRBD1; cdr3_nt: TGTGCCAGCAGCGCGGAATCCGGGACAGGAATCTCTGGGGCCAACGTCCTGACTTTC; cdr3_aa: CASSAESGTGISGANVLTF
j_call: TRBJ1-1; clone_size: many; v_call: TRBV5-1; d_call: .; cdr3_nt: TGCGCCAGCATTCCAGGACCAGAAGGCACTGAAGCTTTCTTT; cdr3_aa: CASIPGPEGTEAFF
j_call: TRBJ1-1; clone_size: many; v_call: TRBV6-2/TRBV6-3; d_call: TRBD1; cdr3_nt: TGTGCCAGCGCTCCCTGGACAGGGACGGTGAACACTGAAGCTTTCTTT; cdr3_aa: CASAPWTGTVNTEAFF
j_call: TRBJ2-2; clone_size: many; v_call: TRBV5-1; d_call: TRBD1; cdr3_nt: TGCGCCAGCAGCCTGACAGGGTGGGGCACCGGGGAGCTGTTTTTT; cdr3_aa: CASSLTGWGTGELFF
j_call: TRBJ1-1; clone_size: many; v_call: TRBV7-9; d_call: .; cdr3_nt: TGTGCCAGCAGCTTAAACATCCCCACAGAGAACACTGAAGCTTTCTTT; cdr3_aa: CASSLNIPTENTEAFF
j_call: TRBJ1-1; clone_size: many; v_call: TRBV7-9; d_call: .; cdr3_nt: TGTGCCAGCAGCGGGGGGAACACTGAAGCTTTCTTT; cdr3_aa: CASSGGNTEAFF
j_call: TRBJ2-7; clone_size: many; v_call: TRBV29-1; d_call: TRBD1; cdr3_nt: TGCAGCGTTCGAGAAGGACAGGGATTTTACGGCGAGCAGTACTTC; cdr3_aa: CSVREGQGFYGEQYF